Sequencing of this T cell receptor (beta chain) was carried out in a study of blood T cell repertoires in COVID-19. Overall study: Samples taken during acute and convalescent COVID-19 were collected in the United States, Italy and Spain. Nucleic acid was either cDNA or gDNA, and it came from T cells, B-cell-depleted T cells, or PBMCs.

Per the original data handling: Reference gene primer amplification in the assay estimated nucleated cell counts. Measured with immunoSEQ multiplex PCR; TCRdb has only the in-frame clones, and not every one. That table furnishes V, J and clone size, whereas the DNA furnished D and trimming. Counted here are about 160,000 clones, around 93% occurring once; the ten biggest clones make up roughly 4.4%. CDR1 and CDR2 (germline): MDHEN, SYDVKM. The CDR3 loop spans 16 amino acids. Unmatched junction bases numbered 4, after V lost 3 bases and J lost 2 bases. What was sequenced was peripheral blood. The chain uses TRBV28 and TRBJ2-2; TRBD1 agrees at 9 bases. The sequence derives from a woman aged 50 to 60 with acute or convalescent COVID-19. In DNA, the CDR3 is TGTGCCAGCAGTTTGGCGGGACAGGGTAACACCGGGGAGCTGTTTTTT. Protein product: CASSLAGQGNTGELFF.